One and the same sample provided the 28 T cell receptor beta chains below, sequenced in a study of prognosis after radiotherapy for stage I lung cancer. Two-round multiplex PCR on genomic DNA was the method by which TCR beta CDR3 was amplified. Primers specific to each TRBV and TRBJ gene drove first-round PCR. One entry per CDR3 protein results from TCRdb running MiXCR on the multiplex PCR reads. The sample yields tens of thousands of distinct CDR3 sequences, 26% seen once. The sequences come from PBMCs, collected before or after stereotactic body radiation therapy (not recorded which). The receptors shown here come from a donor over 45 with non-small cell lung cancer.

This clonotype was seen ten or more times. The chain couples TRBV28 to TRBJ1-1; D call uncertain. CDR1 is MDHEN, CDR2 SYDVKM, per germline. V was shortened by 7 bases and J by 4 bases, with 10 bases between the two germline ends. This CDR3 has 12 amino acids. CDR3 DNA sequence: TGTGCCAGCACTCGGGAGCCCACTGAAGCTTTCTTT. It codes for CASTREPTEAFF.

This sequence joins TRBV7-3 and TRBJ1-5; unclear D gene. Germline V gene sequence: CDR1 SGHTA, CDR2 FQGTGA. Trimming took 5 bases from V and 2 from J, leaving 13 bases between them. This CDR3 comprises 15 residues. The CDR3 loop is CASSPTSGGNQPQHF. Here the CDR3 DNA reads TGTGCCAGCAGCCCGACTAGCGGGGGCAATCAGCCCCAGCATTTT.

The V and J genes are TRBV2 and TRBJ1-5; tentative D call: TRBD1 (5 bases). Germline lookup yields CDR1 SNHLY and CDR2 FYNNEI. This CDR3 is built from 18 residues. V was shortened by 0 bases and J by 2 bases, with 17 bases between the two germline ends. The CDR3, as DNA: TGTGCCAGCAGTGAAGCATTTGATCAGGGTTCGGGCAATCAGCCCCAGCATTTT. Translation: CASSEAFDQGSGNQPQHF.

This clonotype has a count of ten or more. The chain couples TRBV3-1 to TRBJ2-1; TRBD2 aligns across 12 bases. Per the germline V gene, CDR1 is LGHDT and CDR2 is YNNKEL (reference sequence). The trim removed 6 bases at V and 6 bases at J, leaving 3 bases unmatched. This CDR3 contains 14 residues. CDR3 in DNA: TGTGCCAGCAGAGCTAGCGGGGGGGTCAATGAGCAGTTCTTC. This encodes CASRASGGVNEQFF.

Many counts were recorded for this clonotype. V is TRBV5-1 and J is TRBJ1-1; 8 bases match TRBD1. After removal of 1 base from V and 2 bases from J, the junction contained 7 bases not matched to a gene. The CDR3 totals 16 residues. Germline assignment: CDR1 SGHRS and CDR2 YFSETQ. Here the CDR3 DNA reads TGCGCCAGCAGCTTGTTGCAGGGGGCATTAAACACTGAAGCTTTCTTT. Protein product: CASSLLQGALNTEAFF.

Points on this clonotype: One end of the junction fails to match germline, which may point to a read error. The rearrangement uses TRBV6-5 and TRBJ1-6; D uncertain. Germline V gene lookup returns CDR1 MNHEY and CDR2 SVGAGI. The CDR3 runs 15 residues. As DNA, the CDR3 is TGTGCCAGCAGTTACTCGGTCAGCTCCACTTCACCCCTCCAATTT. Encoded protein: CASSYSVSSTSPLQF.

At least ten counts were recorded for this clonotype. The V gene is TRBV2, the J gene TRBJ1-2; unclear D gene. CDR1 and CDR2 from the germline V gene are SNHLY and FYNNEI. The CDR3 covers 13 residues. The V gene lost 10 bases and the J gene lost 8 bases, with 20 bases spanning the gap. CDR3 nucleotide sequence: TGTGCCACCCGGTTTGCGGGGAGCGGGGGCTACACCTTC. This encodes CATRFAGSGGYTF. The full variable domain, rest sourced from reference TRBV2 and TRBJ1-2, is EPEVTQTPSHQVTQMGQEVILRCVPISNHLYFYWYRQILGQKVEFLVSFYNNEISEKSEIFDDQFSVERPDGSNFTLKIRSTKLEDSAMYFCATRFAGSGGYTFGSGTRLTVV.

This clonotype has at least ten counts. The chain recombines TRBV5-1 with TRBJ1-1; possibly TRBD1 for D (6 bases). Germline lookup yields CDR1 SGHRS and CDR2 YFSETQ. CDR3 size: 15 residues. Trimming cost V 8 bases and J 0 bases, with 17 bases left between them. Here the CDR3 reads CARFEGQILNTEAFF. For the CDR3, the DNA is TGCGCCAGGTTCGAAGGACAGATTTTGAACACTGAAGCTTTCTTT.

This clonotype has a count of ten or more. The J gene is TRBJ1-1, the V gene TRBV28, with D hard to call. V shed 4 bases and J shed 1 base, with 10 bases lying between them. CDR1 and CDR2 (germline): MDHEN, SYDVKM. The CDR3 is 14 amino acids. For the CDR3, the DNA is TGTGCCAGCAGTTCCGTCTTCGGGAACACTGAAGCTTTCTTT. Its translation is CASSSVFGNTEAFF.

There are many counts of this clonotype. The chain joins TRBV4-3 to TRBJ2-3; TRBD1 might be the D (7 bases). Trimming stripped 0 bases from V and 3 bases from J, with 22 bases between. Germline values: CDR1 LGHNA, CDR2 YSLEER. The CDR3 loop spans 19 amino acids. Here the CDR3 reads CASSQDGGRSTGRTDTQYF. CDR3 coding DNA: TGCGCCAGCAGCCAAGACGGAGGTAGATCGACAGGGAGGACAGATACGCAGTATTTT.

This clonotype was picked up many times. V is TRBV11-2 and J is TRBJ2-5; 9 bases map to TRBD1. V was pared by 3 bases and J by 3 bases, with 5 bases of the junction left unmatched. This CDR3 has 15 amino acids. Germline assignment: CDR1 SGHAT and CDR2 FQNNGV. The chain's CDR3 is CASSFTQGAKETQYF. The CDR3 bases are TGTGCCAGCAGCTTTACACAGGGGGCTAAAGAGACCCAGTACTTC.

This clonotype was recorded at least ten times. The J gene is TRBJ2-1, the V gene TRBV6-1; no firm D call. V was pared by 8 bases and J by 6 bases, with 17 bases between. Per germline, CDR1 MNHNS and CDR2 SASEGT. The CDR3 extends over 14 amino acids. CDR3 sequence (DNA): TGTGCCAGCTCCAGTCCCCGGACCGCCAATGAGCAGTTCTTC. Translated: CASSSPRTANEQFF.

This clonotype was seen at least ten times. The CDR3 DNA sequence: TGTGCCAGCAGCAGAGAACAGGGGGCTAGTGAAAAACTGTTTTTT. It is translated as CASSREQGASEKLFF. The chain employs TRBV4-2 and TRBJ1-4, with 9 nucleotides matching TRBD1. CDR3 length equals 15 residues. V was pared by 5 bases and J by 7 bases, with 8 bases of the junction left unmatched. Per the germline V gene, CDR1 is LGHNA and CDR2 is YNFKEQ.

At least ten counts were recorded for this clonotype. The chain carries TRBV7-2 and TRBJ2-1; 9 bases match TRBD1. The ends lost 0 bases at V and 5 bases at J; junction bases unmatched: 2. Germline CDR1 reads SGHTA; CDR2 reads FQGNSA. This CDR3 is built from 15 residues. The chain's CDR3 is CASSLAGTGNNEQFF. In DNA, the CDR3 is TGTGCCAGCAGCTTAGCTGGGACAGGGAACAATGAGCAGTTCTTC.

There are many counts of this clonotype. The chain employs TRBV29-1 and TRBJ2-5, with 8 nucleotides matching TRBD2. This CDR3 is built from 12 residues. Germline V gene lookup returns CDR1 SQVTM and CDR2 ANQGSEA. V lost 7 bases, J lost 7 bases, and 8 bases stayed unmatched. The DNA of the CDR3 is TGCAGCGCCCGGGGGGGCGGAGGGACCCAGTACTTC. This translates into CSARGGGGTQYF. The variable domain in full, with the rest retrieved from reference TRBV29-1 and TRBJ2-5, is SAVISQKPSRDICQRGTSLTIQCQVDSQVTMMFWYRQQPGQSLTLIATANQGSEATYESGFVIDKFPISRPNLTFSTLTVSNMSPEDSSIYLCSARGGGGTQYFGPGTRLLVL.

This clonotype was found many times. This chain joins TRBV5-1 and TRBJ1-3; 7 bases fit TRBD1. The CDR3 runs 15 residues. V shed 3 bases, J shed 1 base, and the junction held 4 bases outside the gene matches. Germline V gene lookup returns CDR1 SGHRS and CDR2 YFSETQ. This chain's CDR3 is CASSSGTVSGNTIYF. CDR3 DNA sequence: TGCGCCAGCAGCTCCGGGACAGTATCTGGAAACACCATATATTTT.

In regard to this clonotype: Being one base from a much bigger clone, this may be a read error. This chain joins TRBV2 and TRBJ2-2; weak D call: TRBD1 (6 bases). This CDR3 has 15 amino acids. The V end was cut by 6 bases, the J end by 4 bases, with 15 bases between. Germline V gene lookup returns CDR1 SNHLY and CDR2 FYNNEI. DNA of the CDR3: TGTGCCAGCAGCCCCGACAGGACGGTCACCGGGGAGCTGTTTTTT. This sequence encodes CASSPDRTVTGELFF.

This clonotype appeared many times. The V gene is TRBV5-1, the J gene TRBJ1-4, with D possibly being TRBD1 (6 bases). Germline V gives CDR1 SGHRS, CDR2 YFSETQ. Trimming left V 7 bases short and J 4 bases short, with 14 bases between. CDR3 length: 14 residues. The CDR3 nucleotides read TGCGCCAGCGCCCCCGGGACAAGTAATGAAAAACTGTTTTTT. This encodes CASAPGTSNEKLFF.

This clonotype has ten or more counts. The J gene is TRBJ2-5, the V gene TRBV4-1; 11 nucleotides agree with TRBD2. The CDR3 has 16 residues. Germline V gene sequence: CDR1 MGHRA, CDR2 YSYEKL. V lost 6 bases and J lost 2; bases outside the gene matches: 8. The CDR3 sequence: CASSLRLAGRQETQYF. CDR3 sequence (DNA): TGCGCCAGCAGTCTTAGACTAGCGGGGCGGCAAGAGACCCAGTACTTC.

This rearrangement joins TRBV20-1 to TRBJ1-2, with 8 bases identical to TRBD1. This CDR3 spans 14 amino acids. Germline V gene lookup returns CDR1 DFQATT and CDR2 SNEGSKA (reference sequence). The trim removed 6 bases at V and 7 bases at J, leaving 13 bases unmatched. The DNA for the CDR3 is TGCAGTGCAACACCCAGGGGGCGACTTAGTGGCTACACCTTC. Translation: CSATPRGRLSGYTF.

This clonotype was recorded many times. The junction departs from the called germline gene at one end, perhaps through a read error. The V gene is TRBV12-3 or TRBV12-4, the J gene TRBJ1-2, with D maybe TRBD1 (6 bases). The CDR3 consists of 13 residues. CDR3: CASRLDRLDGYTF. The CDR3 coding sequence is TGTGCCAGCAGATTAGACAGGCTCGACGGCTACACCTTC.

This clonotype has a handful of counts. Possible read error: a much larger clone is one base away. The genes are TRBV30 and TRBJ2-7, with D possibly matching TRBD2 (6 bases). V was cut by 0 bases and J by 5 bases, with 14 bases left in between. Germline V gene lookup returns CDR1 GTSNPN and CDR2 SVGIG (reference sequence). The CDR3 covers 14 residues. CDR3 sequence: CAWSVWRGKDEQYF. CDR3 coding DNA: TGTGCCTGGAGTGTATGGAGGGGAAAGGACGAGCAGTACTTC.

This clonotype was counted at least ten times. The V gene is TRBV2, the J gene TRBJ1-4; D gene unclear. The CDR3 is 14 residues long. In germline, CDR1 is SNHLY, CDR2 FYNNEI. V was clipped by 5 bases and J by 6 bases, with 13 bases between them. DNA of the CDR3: TGTGCCAGCAGTCAGAAGGTGGCTCATGAAAAACTGTTTTTT. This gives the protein CASSQKVAHEKLFF.

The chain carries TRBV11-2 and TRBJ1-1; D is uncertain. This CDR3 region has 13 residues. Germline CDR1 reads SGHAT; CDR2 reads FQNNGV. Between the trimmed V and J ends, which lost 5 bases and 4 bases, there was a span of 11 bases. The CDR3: CASSLGLSTEAFF. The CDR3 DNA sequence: TGTGCCAGCAGCCTGGGTCTGAGCACTGAAGCTTTCTTT.

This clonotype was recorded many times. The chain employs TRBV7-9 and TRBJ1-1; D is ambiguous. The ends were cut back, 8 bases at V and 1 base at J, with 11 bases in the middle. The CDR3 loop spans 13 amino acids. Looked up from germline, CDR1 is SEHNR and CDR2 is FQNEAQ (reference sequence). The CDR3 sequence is CASGEAGNTEAFF. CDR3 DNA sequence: TGTGCCAGCGGGGAAGCGGGGAACACTGAAGCTTTCTTT.

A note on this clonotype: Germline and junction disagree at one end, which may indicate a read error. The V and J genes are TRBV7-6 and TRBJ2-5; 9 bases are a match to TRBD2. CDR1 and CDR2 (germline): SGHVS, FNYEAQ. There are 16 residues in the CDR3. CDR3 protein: CASSLWLAGREETRYF. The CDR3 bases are TGTGCCAGCAGCTTATGGCTAGCGGGGAGAGAAGAGACCCGGTACTTC.

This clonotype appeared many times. The CDR3 DNA follows: TGCAGTGCGAGACGTCAGGGGTTGGACACTGAAGCTTTCTTT. This codes for CSARRQGLDTEAFF. The chain employs TRBV20-1 and TRBJ1-1; maybe TRBD1 (6 bases). The CDR3 totals 14 residues. V gave up 6 bases and J gave up 3 bases, with 17 bases separating them. CDR1 and CDR2 from the germline V gene are DFQATT and SNEGSKA (reference sequence).

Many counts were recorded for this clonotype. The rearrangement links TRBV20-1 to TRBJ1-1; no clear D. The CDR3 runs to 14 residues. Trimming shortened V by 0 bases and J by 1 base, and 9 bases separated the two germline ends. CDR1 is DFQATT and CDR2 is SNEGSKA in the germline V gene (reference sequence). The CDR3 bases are TGCAGTGCTAGAGACCCCCGGGGGAACACTGAAGCTTTCTTT. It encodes CSARDPRGNTEAFF.